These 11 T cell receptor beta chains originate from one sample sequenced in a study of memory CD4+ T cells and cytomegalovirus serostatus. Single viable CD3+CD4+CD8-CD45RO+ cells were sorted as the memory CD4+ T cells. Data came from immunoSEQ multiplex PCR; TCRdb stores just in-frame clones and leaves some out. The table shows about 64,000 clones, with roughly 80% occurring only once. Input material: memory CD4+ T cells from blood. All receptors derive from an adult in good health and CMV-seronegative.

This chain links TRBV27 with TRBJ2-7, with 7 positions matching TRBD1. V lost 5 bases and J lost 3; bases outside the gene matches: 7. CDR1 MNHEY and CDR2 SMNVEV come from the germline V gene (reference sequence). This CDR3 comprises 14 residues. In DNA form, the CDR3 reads TGTGCCAGCAGTACAGGGGTCCCGTACTACGAGCAGTACTTC. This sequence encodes CASSTGVPYYEQYF.

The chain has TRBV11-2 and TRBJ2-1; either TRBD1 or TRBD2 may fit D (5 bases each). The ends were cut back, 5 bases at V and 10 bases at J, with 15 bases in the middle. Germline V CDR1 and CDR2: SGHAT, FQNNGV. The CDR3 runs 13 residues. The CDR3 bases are TGTGCCAGCAGCCGGGGACCGGCGGAGGAGCAGTTCTTC. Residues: CASSRGPAEEQFF.

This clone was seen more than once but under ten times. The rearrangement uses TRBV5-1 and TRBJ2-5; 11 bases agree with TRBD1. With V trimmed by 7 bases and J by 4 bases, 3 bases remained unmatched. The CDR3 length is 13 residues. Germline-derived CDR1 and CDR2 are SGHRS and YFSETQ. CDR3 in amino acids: CASRTGGAETQYF. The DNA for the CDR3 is TGCGCCAGCCGGACAGGGGGCGCAGAGACCCAGTACTTC. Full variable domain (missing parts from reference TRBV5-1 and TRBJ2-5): KAGVTQTPRYLIKTRGQQVTLSCSPISGHRSVSWYQQTPGQGLQFLFEYFSETQRNKGNFPGRFSGRQFSNSRSEMNVSTLELGDSALYLCASRTGGAETQYFGPGTRLLVL.

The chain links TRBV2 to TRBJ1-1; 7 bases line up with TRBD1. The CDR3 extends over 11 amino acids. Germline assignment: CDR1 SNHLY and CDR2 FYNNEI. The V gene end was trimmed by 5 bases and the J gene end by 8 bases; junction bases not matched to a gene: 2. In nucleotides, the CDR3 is TGTGCCAGCAGTAAGACAGGGGAAGCTTTCTTT. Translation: CASSKTGEAFF.

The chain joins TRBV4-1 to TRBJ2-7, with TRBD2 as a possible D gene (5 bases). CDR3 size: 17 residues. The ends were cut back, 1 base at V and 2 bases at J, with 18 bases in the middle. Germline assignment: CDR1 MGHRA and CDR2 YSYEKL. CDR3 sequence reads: CASSQVLRGSEPYEQYF. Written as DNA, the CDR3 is TGCGCCAGCAGCCAAGTTTTACGAGGGAGCGAACCCTACGAGCAGTACTTC.

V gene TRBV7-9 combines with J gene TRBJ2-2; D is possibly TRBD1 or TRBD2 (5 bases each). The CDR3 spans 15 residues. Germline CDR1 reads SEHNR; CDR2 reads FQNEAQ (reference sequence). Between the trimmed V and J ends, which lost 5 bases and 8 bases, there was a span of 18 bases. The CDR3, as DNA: TGTGCCAGCAGCACCGGGGCGGGTCGAGGTGGGGAGCTGTTTTTT. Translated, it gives CASSTGAGRGGELFF.

DNA for the CDR3: TGTGCCAGCAGCGTAACCCCCCAGGGCTCCTACGAGCAGTACTTC. This codes for CASSVTPQGSYEQYF. The rearrangement uses TRBV9 and TRBJ2-7; TRBD1 might be the D (5 bases). Germline values: CDR1 SGDLS, CDR2 YYNGEE. This CDR3 is 15 amino acids long. With 1 base removed from V and 0 bases from J, the gap between germline ends came to 11 bases.

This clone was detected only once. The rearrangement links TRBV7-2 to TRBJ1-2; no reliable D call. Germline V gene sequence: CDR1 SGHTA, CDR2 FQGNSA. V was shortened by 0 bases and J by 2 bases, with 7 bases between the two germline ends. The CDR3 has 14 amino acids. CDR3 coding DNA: TGTGCCAGCAGCTTAGCCCCGAAAAACTATGGCTACACCTTC. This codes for CASSLAPKNYGYTF.

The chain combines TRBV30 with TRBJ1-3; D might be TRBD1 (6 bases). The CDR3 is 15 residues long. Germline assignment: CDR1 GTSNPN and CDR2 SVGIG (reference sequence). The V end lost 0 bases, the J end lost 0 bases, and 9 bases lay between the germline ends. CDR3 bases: TGTGCCTGGAGTGTAGGGGGAGCCTCTGGAAACACCATATATTTT. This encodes CAWSVGGASGNTIYF.

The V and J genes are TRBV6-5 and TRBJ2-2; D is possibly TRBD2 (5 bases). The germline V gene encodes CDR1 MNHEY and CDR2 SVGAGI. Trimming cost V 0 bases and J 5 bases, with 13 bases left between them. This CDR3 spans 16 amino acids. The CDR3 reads CASSYSKGAGTGELFF. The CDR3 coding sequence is TGTGCCAGCAGTTACTCGAAGGGCGCGGGTACCGGGGAGCTGTTTTTT.

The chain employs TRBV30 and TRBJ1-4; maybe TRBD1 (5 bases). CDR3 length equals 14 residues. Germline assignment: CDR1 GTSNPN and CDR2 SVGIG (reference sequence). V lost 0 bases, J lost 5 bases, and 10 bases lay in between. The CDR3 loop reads CAWSVGDGNEKLFF. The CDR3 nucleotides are TGTGCCTGGAGTGTAGGGGACGGGAATGAAAAACTGTTTTTT.